This T cell receptor beta chain appears in the sequencing data of a study of T cells after yellow fever vaccination. Study as a whole: Fractions of limited cellularity were prepared by means of SMART-Seq v4 Ultra Low Input.

Template-switching 5'RACE yielded the TCR cDNA; a universal primer site and UMIs were added in the process. One entry per CDR3 protein results from TCRdb running MiXCR on the 5' RACE reads. The data contain 500,000 to 650,000 distinct CDR3 sequences, approximately 13% of them singletons. Study-level results: The secondary response was weaker but peaked faster, day 5 versus 15.

The CDR3 has 14 residues. Per the germline V gene, CDR1 is SGHRS and CDR2 is YFSETQ. V lost 0 bases and J lost 3, with 10 bases in between. In the case of this clonotype: What it binds is not known.

This receptor was obtained from a man younger than 40 who received the YFV17D yellow fever vaccine. The sample consisted of PBMCs, taken on the day of the yellow fever booster vaccination. The V gene is TRBV5-1, the J gene TRBJ2-7; tentatively, D is TRBD1 or TRBD2 (5 bases each). The CDR3 reads CASSLDRGFYEQYF. The DNA for the CDR3 is TGCGCCAGCAGCTTGGATCGGGGCTTCTACGAGCAGTACTTC.